The rows below give T cell receptor beta chains drawn from one sample of a study of blood T cell repertoires in COVID-19. The repertoire was sequenced with immunoSEQ multiplex PCR; TCRdb's copy has only in-frame clones and lacks some. This sample has 150,000 to 200,000 clones, with around four fifths found just once. Specimen: peripheral blood. The receptors come from a man between 65 and 79 years old with acute or convalescent COVID-19. CDR3s include the opening cysteine and the closing phenylalanine or tryptophan. The D gene is left open where the match is weak. Clone sizes are given selectively: once, few, many, or a class where the clone is expanded.

J: TRBJ2-5
size: .
V: TRBV2
D: .
CDR3: CASSEQGMGETQYF
DNA: TGTGCCAGCAGTGAACAGGGGATGGGAGAGACCCAGTACTTC

J: TRBJ1-3
size: .
V: TRBV5-8
D: .
CDR3: CASSLETGAGNTIYF
DNA: TGTGCCAGCAGCTTGGAAACCGGGGCTGGAAACACCATATATTTT

J: TRBJ1-4
size: .
V: TRBV19
D: TRBD1
CDR3: CASSLGQGDEKLFF
DNA: TGTGCCAGTAGTTTAGGACAGGGAGATGAAAAACTGTTTTTT

J: TRBJ2-7
size: .
V: TRBV2
D: .
CDR3: CASRNSNSYEQYF
DNA: TGTGCCAGCAGAAACTCAAACTCCTACGAGCAGTACTTC

J: TRBJ1-3
size: .
V: TRBV3-1/TRBV3-2
D: TRBD1
CDR3: CASSSPVGQSLGNTIYF
DNA: TGTGCCAGCAGCTCCCCGGTGGGACAGTCACTAGGAAACACCATATATTTT

J: TRBJ1-2
size: .
V: TRBV6-5
D: TRBD1
CDR3: CASRQGQKTNYGYTF
DNA: TGTGCCAGCAGACAGGGACAGAAAACTAACTATGGCTACACCTTC

J: TRBJ2-1
size: .
V: TRBV6-5
D: TRBD2
CDR3: CAAGGRATYEQFF
DNA: TGTGCTGCAGGCGGGAGGGCCACCTATGAGCAGTTCTTC

J: TRBJ1-1
size: .
V: TRBV10-3
D: TRBD1
CDR3: CATREDRQAFF
DNA: TGTGCCACCAGGGAGGACAGGCAAGCTTTCTTT

J: TRBJ1-1
size: .
V: TRBV6-6
D: .
CDR3: CASSPPGVLNTEAFF
DNA: TGTGCCAGCAGCCCACCGGGAGTGTTGAACACTGAAGCTTTCTTT

J: TRBJ1-4
size: .
V: TRBV29-1
D: .
CDR3: CSVGGIGEKLFF
DNA: TGCAGCGTTGGAGGCATCGGTGAAAAACTGTTTTTT

J: TRBJ1-2
size: .
V: TRBV7-3
D: .
CDR3: CASSLTSQGRTDGYTF
DNA: TGTGCCAGCAGCTTAACCAGCCAGGGGCGCACGGATGGCTACACCTTC

J: TRBJ2-2
size: .
V: TRBV11-2
D: TRBD2
CDR3: CASSLDPKRGNTGELFF
DNA: TGTGCCAGCAGCTTAGATCCGAAGCGGGGGAACACCGGGGAGCTGTTTTTT

J: TRBJ2-4
size: .
V: TRBV6-2/TRBV6-3
D: .
CDR3: CASSYPYAGTPRGAKNIQYF
DNA: TGTGCCAGCAGTTACCCCTATGCCGGGACTCCCAGGGGGGCCAAAAACATTCAGTACTTC

J: TRBJ2-7
size: .
V: TRBV7-2
D: TRBD2
CDR3: CASSLSLGRGHEQYF
DNA: TGTGCCAGCAGCTTAAGTCTCGGGAGGGGCCACGAGCAGTACTTC

J: TRBJ2-3
size: .
V: TRBV27
D: .
CDR3: CASSPLTGSGTDTQYF
DNA: TGTGCCAGCAGTCCTCTTACGGGGTCGGGCACAGATACGCAGTATTTT

J: TRBJ2-1
size: few
V: TRBV10-3
D: TRBD1
CDR3: CAISLKGQVGFF
DNA: TGTGCCATCAGTTTAAAGGGACAGGTCGGCTTCTTC

J: TRBJ1-2
size: .
V: TRBV5-6
D: TRBD1
CDR3: CASTPLTFGTDPMGYTF
DNA: TGTGCCAGCACCCCCCTTACATTCGGGACAGACCCTATGGGCTACACCTTC

J: TRBJ1-2
size: few
V: TRBV24-1
D: TRBD1
CDR3: CATSDPTGGVYGYTF
DNA: TGTGCCACCAGTGATCCCACAGGGGGCGTCTATGGCTACACCTTC

J: TRBJ1-1
size: .
V: TRBV12-5
D: TRBD1
CDR3: CASGTTGAAAFF
DNA: TGTGCTAGTGGCACGACAGGGGCAGCAGCTTTCTTT

J: TRBJ2-2
size: few
V: TRBV19
D: .
CDR3: CASSIPGAGELFF
DNA: TGTGCCAGTAGTATCCCCGGGGCCGGGGAGCTGTTTTTT

J: TRBJ1-2
size: .
V: TRBV28
D: TRBD1
CDR3: CASSRRDRVDYGYTF
DNA: TGTGCCAGCAGTCGCCGGGACAGGGTGGACTATGGCTACACCTTC

J: TRBJ1-2
size: .
V: TRBV5-6
D: .
CDR3: CASSLIQGNYGYTF
DNA: TGTGCCAGCAGCCTCATACAGGGTAACTATGGCTACACCTTC

J: TRBJ1-2
size: .
V: TRBV7-2
D: .
CDR3: CASSRAQPGVSYGYTF
DNA: TGTGCCAGCAGCAGAGCCCAGCCAGGGGTCTCCTATGGCTACACCTTC

J: TRBJ1-1
size: .
V: TRBV18
D: .
CDR3: CASSQGGGMNTEAFF
DNA: TGTGCCAGCTCACAGGGCGGGGGTATGAACACTGAAGCTTTCTTT

J: TRBJ1-6
size: once
V: TRBV19
D: .
CDR3: CASSTTVNSPLHF
DNA: TGTGCCAGTAGTACGACAGTTAATTCACCCCTCCACTTT

J: TRBJ2-5
size: .
V: TRBV2
D: TRBD1
CDR3: CASRSTGAAETQYF
DNA: TGTGCCAGCAGGTCGACAGGGGCAGCAGAGACCCAGTACTTC

J: TRBJ1-5
size: .
V: TRBV5-6
D: TRBD1
CDR3: CASSLGQGVRQGNQPQHF
DNA: TGTGCCAGCAGCTTGGGACAGGGGGTGAGACAGGGTAATCAGCCCCAGCATTTT

J: TRBJ1-4
size: once
V: TRBV18
D: TRBD1
CDR3: CASSPPGAEGGGEKLFF
DNA: TGTGCCAGCTCACCACCTGGTGCTGAAGGGGGCGGTGAAAAACTGTTTTTT

J: TRBJ2-6
size: .
V: TRBV4-2
D: .
CDR3: CASSQERTGSGANVLTF
DNA: TGTGCCAGCAGCCAAGAACGTACAGGGTCGGGGGCCAACGTCCTGACTTTC

J: TRBJ2-5
size: .
V: TRBV28
D: TRBD2
CDR3: CASSGGTSGRVETQYF
DNA: TGTGCCAGCAGTGGGGGGACTAGCGGGAGGGTAGAGACCCAGTACTTC

J: TRBJ2-5
size: once
V: TRBV6-5
D: TRBD1
CDR3: CASSPKDRVGETQYF
DNA: TGTGCCAGCAGTCCTAAAGACAGGGTCGGAGAGACCCAGTACTTC

J: TRBJ2-7
size: .
V: TRBV5-4
D: TRBD2
CDR3: CASSLEGWGGEQYF
DNA: TGTGCCAGCAGCTTGGAGGGATGGGGGGGCGAGCAGTACTTC

J: TRBJ2-2
size: few
V: TRBV29-1
D: .
CDR3: CSASLANTGELFF
DNA: TGCAGCGCTAGCCTTGCGAACACCGGGGAGCTGTTTTTT

J: TRBJ2-1
size: .
V: TRBV6-5
D: .
CDR3: CASMRRGADNEQFF
DNA: TGTGCCAGCATGAGGCGGGGCGCAGACAATGAGCAGTTCTTC

J: TRBJ2-2
size: many
V: TRBV6-5
D: .
CDR3: CASSYDSLNTGELFF
DNA: TGTGCCAGCAGTTACGACAGTTTGAACACCGGGGAGCTGTTTTTT

J: TRBJ2-3
size: .
V: TRBV3-1/TRBV3-2
D: .
CDR3: CASSQDPIGGTDTQYF
DNA: TGTGCCAGCAGCCAAGATCCCATCGGGGGCACAGATACGCAGTATTTT

J: TRBJ1-1
size: .
V: TRBV7-9
D: .
CDR3: CASSLVGGAFF
DNA: TGTGCCAGCAGCTTAGTGGGGGGAGCTTTCTTT

J: TRBJ2-1
size: .
V: TRBV24-1
D: TRBD2
CDR3: CATSGTSGRSNNEQFF
DNA: TGTGCCACCAGCGGGACTAGCGGGAGGTCGAACAATGAGCAGTTCTTC

J: TRBJ2-7
size: few
V: TRBV21-1
D: .
CDR3: CASSKARDRVGEQYF
DNA: TGTGCCAGCAGCAAAGCCCGGGACAGGGTAGGGGAGCAGTACTTC

J: TRBJ2-7
size: .
V: TRBV18
D: TRBD2
CDR3: CASSPRLADPTYEQYF
DNA: TGTGCCAGCTCACCCCGACTAGCGGACCCCACCTACGAGCAGTACTTC

J: TRBJ2-3
size: .
V: TRBV5-1
D: TRBD2
CDR3: CASSPATSPTDTQYF
DNA: TGCGCCAGCAGCCCCGCGACTAGCCCCACAGATACGCAGTATTTT

J: TRBJ2-3
size: .
V: TRBV27
D: TRBD2
CDR3: CASSPRTSAPDTQYF
DNA: TGTGCCAGCAGTCCAAGGACTAGCGCCCCGGATACGCAGTATTTT

J: TRBJ2-2
size: .
V: TRBV7-2
D: .
CDR3: CASSLVRTTAGELFF
DNA: TGTGCCAGCAGCTTAGTGCGGACTACGGCCGGGGAGCTGTTTTTT

J: TRBJ1-4
size: .
V: TRBV28
D: .
CDR3: CASSYPGRGKLFF
DNA: TGTGCCAGCAGTTATCCAGGGCGAGGAAAACTGTTTTTT

J: TRBJ1-1
size: .
V: TRBV12-3/TRBV12-4
D: .
CDR3: CASSFVRIEAFF
DNA: TGTGCCAGCAGTTTCGTGAGGATCGAAGCTTTCTTT

J: TRBJ1-1
size: few
V: TRBV5-1
D: .
CDR3: CASRDSTEAFF
DNA: TGCGCCAGCAGGGACAGCACTGAAGCTTTCTTT

J: TRBJ2-5
size: .
V: TRBV20-1
D: .
CDR3: CSASNRGRETQYF
DNA: TGCAGTGCTAGTAATCGGGGGAGGGAGACCCAGTACTTC

J: TRBJ1-1
size: .
V: TRBV4-3
D: TRBD1
CDR3: CASSQGFTGVNTEAFF
DNA: TGCGCCAGCAGCCAAGGTTTTACAGGGGTGAACACTGAAGCTTTCTTT

J: TRBJ1-5
size: .
V: TRBV2
D: .
CDR3: CASSERGQPQHF
DNA: TGTGCCAGCAGTGAACGGGGTCAGCCCCAGCATTTT

J: TRBJ1-2
size: .
V: TRBV6-5
D: .
CDR3: CASSYSGQEGAYGYTF
DNA: TGTGCCAGCAGTTACTCGGGTCAGGAAGGGGCCTATGGCTACACCTTC

J: TRBJ2-1
size: .
V: TRBV7-7
D: TRBD2
CDR3: CASSQWGGNEQFF
DNA: TGTGCCAGCAGCCAGTGGGGGGGCAATGAGCAGTTCTTC

J: TRBJ2-7
size: .
V: TRBV7-8
D: TRBD2
CDR3: CASSLGGLAGTYEQYF
DNA: TGTGCCAGCAGCTTGGGAGGACTAGCGGGGACCTACGAGCAGTACTTC

J: TRBJ1-1
size: .
V: TRBV5-4
D: TRBD1
CDR3: CASSFRQGAGKTEAFF
DNA: TGTGCCAGCAGCTTTCGACAGGGGGCGGGTAAAACTGAAGCTTTCTTT

J: TRBJ1-4
size: once
V: TRBV2
D: .
CDR3: CASTGLNEKLFF
DNA: TGTGCCAGTACAGGGCTTAATGAAAAACTGTTTTTT

J: TRBJ2-7
size: few
V: TRBV13
D: TRBD2
CDR3: CASSLDGSGRSVQYF
DNA: TGTGCCAGCAGCTTAGATGGTAGCGGGAGATCAGTGCAGTACTTC